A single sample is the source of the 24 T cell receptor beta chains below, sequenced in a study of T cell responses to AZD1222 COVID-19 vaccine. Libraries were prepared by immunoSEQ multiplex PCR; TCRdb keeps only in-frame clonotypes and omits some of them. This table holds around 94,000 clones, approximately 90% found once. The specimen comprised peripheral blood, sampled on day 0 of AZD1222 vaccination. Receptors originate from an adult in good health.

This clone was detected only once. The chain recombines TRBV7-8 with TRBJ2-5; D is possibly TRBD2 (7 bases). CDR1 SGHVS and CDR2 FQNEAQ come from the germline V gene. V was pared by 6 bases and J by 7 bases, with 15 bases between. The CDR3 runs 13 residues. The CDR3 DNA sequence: TGTGCCAGCAGGACCCTAGGGGGGGTGACCCAGTACTTC. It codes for CASRTLGGVTQYF.

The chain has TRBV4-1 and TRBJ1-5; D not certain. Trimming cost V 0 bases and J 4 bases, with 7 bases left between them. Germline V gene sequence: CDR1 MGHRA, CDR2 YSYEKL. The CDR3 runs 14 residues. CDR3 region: CASSQDQKNQPQHF. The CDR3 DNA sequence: TGCGCCAGCAGCCAAGATCAAAAAAATCAGCCCCAGCATTTT.

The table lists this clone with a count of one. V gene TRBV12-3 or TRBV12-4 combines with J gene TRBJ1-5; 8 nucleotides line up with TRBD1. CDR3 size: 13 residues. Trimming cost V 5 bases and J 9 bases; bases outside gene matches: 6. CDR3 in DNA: TGTGCCAGCAGTCCAGGGGGCATGGGGCCCCAGCATTTT. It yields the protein CASSPGGMGPQHF.

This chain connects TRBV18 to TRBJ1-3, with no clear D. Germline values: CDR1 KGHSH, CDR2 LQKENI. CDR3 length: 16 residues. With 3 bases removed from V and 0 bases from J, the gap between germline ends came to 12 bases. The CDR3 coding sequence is TGTGCCAGCTCACCCGGATGGGAGGTCTCTGGAAACACCATATATTTT. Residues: CASSPGWEVSGNTIYF.

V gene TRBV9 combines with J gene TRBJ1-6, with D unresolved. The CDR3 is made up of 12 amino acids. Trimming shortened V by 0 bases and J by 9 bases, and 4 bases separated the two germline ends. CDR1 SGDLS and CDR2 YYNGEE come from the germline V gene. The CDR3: CASSVDGSPLHF. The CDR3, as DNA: TGTGCCAGCAGCGTAGATGGTTCACCCCTCCACTTT.

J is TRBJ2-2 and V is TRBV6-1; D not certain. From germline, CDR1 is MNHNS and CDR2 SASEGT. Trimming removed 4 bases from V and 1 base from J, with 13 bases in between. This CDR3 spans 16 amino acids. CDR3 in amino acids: CASSVLGWGNTGELFF. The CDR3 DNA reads TGTGCCAGCAGTGTATTAGGGTGGGGGAACACCGGGGAGCTGTTTTTT.

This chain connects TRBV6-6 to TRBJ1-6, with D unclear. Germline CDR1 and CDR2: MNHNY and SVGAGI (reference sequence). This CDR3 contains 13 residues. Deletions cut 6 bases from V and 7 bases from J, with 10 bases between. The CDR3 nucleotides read TGTGCCAGCAGACCCACCGGGAATTCACCCCTCCACTTT. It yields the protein CASRPTGNSPLHF.

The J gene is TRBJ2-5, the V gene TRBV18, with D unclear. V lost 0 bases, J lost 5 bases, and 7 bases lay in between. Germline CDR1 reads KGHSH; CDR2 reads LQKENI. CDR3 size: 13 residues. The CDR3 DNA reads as TGTGCCAGCTCACCACCGGGATTTGAGACCCAGTACTTC. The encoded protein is CASSPPGFETQYF.

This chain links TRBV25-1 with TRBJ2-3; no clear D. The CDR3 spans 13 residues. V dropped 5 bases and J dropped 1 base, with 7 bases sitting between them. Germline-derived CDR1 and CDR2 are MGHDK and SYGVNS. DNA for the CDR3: TGTGCCAGCAGTTTCCCGGGCACAGATACGCAGTATTTT. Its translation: CASSFPGTDTQYF.

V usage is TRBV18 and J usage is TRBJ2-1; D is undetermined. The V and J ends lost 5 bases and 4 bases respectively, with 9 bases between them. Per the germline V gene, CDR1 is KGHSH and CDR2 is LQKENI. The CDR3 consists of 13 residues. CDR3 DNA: TGTGCCAGCTCAATAGGACGGTACAATGAGCAGTTCTTC. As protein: CASSIGRYNEQFF.

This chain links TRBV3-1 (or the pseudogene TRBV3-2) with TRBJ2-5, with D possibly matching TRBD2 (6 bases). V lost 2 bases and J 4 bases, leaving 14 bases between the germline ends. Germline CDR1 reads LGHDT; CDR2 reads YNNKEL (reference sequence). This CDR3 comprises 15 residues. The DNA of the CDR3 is TGTGCCAGCAGCCAACGGGCAGGGCGGGGAGAGACCCAGTACTTC. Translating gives CASSQRAGRGETQYF.

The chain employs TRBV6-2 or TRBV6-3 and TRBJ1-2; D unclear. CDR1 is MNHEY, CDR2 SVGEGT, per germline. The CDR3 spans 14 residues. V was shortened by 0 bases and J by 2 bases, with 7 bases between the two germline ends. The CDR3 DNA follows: TGTGCCAGCAGTTACTCAAACAGAAACTATGGCTACACCTTC. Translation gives CASSYSNRNYGYTF.

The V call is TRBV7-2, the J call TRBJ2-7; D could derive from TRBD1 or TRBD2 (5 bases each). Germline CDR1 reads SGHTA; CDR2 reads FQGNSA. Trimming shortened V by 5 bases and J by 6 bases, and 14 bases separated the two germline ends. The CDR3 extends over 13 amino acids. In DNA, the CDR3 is TGTGCCAGCAGCCCTCAGGCAGGGAGCGAGCAGTACTTC. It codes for CASSPQAGSEQYF.

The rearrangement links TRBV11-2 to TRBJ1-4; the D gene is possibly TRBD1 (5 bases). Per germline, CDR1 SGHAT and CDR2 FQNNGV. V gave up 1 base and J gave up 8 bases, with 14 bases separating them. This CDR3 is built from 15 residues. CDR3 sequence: CASSLVRVGEEKLFF. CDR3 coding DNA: TGTGCCAGCAGCTTAGTGAGGGTGGGGGAAGAAAAACTGTTTTTT.

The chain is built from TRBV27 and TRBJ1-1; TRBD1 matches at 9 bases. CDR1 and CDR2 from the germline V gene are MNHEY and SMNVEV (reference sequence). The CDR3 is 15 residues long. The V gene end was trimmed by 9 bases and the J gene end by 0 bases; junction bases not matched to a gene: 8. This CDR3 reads CARGQGCFMNTEAFF. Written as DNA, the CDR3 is TGTGCCAGGGGACAGGGCTGTTTCATGAACACTGAAGCTTTCTTT.

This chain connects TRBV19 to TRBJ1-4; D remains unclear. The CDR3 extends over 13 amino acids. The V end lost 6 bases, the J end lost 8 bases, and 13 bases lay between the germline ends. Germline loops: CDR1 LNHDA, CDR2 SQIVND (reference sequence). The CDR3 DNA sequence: TGTGCCAGTAGCCCGGAGGATGGGGAAAAACTGTTTTTT. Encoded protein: CASSPEDGEKLFF.

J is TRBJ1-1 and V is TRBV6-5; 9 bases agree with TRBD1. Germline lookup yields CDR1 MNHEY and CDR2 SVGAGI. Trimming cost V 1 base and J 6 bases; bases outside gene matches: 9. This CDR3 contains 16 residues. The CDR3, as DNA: TGTGCCAGCAGTTACTTAGACAGGGGGTTTTTTGCTGAAGCTTTCTTT. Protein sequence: CASSYLDRGFFAEAFF.

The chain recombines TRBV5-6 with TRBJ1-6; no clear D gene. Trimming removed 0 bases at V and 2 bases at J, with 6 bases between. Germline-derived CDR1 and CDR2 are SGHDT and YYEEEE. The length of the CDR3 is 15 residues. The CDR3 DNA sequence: TGTGCCAGCAGCTTGGGGCAGACCTATAATTCACCCCTCCACTTT. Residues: CASSLGQTYNSPLHF.

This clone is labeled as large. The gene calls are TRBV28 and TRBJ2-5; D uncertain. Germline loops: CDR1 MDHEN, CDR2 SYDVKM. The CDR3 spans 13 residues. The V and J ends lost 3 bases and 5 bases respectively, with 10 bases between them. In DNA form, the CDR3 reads TGTGCCAGCAGTTTCCCTAGTTGGGAGACCCAGTACTTC. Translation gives CASSFPSWETQYF.

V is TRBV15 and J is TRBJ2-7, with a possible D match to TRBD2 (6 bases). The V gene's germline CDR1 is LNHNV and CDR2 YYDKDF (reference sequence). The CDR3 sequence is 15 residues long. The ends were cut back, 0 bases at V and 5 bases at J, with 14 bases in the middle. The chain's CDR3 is CATSRDPGGADEQYF. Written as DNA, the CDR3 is TGTGCCACCAGCAGAGATCCCGGGGGTGCCGACGAGCAGTACTTC. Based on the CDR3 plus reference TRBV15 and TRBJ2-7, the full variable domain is DAMVIQNPRYQVTQFGKPVTLSCSQTLNHNVMYWYQQKSSQAPKLLFHYYDKDFNNEADTPDNFQSRRPNTSFCFLDIRSPGLGDTAMYLCATSRDPGGADEQYFGPGTRLTVT.

CDR3 residues: CASSYPPQGSGAFF. The CDR3 bases are TGTGCCAGCAGCTACCCCCCACAGGGGAGTGGAGCTTTCTTT. This sequence joins TRBV7-2 and TRBJ1-1, with 7 nucleotides matching TRBD1. The V segment lost 4 bases and the J segment 10 bases; nucleotides outside the gene matches: 12. Per germline, CDR1 SGHTA and CDR2 FQGNSA. This CDR3 is built from 14 residues.

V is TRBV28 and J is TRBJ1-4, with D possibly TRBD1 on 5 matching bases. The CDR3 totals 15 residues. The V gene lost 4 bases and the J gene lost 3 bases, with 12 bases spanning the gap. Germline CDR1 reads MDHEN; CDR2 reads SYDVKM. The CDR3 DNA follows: TGTGCCAGCAGTTCCCAGGGAGCTGCTAATGAAAAACTGTTTTTT. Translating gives CASSSQGAANEKLFF.

CDR3 amino acids: CASSDPGHDKPGELFF. CDR3 bases: TGTGCCAGCAGTGATCCGGGACATGATAAGCCCGGGGAGCTGTTTTTT. The rearrangement uses TRBV2 and TRBJ2-2, with TRBD1 as a possible D gene (6 bases). V was shortened by 3 bases and J by 6 bases, with 17 bases between the two germline ends. In germline, CDR1 is SNHLY, CDR2 FYNNEI. This CDR3 has 16 residues.

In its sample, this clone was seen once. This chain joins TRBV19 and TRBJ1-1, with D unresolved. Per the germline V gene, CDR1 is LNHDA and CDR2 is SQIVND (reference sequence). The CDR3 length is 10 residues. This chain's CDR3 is CGAMNTEAFF. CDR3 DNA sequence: TGTGGGGCCATGAACACTGAAGCTTTCTTT.